This T cell receptor beta chain emerged from a study of cytomegalovirus exposure and HLA in healthy donors. Germline values: CDR1 SGHTA, CDR2 FQGNSA. This CDR3 is built from 13 residues. With 5 bases clipped from V and 5 bases from J, the junction kept 3 bases outside the gene matches. With 60 Vbeta and 13 Jbeta primers, the PCR was carried out. Clones were sequenced by immunoSEQ multiplex PCR, and TCRdb holds only the in-frame ones, with some missing. Of about 150,000 clones listed, approximately 81% were seen once; the top ten hold 1%. Sequencing used PBMCs. The chain has TRBV7-2 and TRBJ1-5, with TRBD1 identical over 7 bases. This clonotype was obtained from a boy between 2 and 10 years old in good health and CMV-seronegative. The CDR3 reads CASSIRGDQPQHF. The CDR3 region has the DNA TGTGCCAGCAGCATCAGGGGGGATCAGCCCCAGCATTTT.